The entry below gives a single TCR beta chain sequence along with its context. Its antigen is unidentified. CD45RO-negative, CCR7-positively selected cells formed the naive CD8 fraction, excluding terminally differentiated effector memory CD45RA+ cells. These data come from a study of shared clonotypes between healthy human individuals. Findings and caveats of the study: The sole specimen, blood, was sampled, and tissue repertoires likely differ. With four donors compared, 5% to 5.5% of naive CD4 clonotypes were shared. The study generally estimated greater richness for naive than memory subsets.

Clones were sequenced by immunoSEQ multiplex PCR, and TCRdb holds only the in-frame ones, with some missing. In the table there are around 2,000,000 clones, 85% to 95% of which are singletons. The sample consisted of naive CD8+ T cells from PBMCs. This receptor was identified in a man aged 18 to 30 in good health. Some clones in this sample may be carry-over from other donors' samples.

The CDR3 nucleotides read TGTGCCAGCAGCCAAGGGTGGGTCCAGTACTTC. Residues: CASSQGWVQYF. The chain is built from TRBV14 and TRBJ2-5; D call uncertain. V lost 1 base, J lost 10 bases, and 7 bases lay in between. CDR3 length equals 11 residues. CDR1 is SGHDN and CDR2 is FVKESK in the germline V gene. Variable domain in full (rest from reference TRBV14 and TRBJ2-5): EAGVTQFPSHSVIEKGQTVTLRCDPISGHDNLYWYRRVMGKEIKFLLHFVKESKQDESGMPNNRFLAERTGGTYSTLKVQPAELEDSGVYFCASSQGWVQYFGPGTRLLVL.